This entry lists 15 T cell receptor beta chains sequenced from one sample in a study of blood T cell repertoires in COVID-19. TCRdb keeps only in-frame clones here, not all; method: immunoSEQ multiplex PCR. The table shows over 45,000 clones, with 87% occurring only once. Sequencing was performed on peripheral blood. The receptors derive from a man older than 75 in a cohort sampled during active COVID-19.

The chain carries TRBV6-5 and TRBJ2-7; 10 nucleotides align to TRBD1. V dropped 4 bases and J dropped 7; count of bases not matched to a gene: 7. The germline gives CDR1 MNHEY, CDR2 SVGAGI. This CDR3 is 14 amino acids long. The CDR3 is CASSSGTGVREQYF. The CDR3 DNA is TGTGCCAGCAGTTCTGGGACAGGGGTTCGTGAGCAGTACTTC.

The chain uses TRBV7-2 and TRBJ2-5, with 7 bases lining up with TRBD1. Germline CDR1 and CDR2: SGHTA and FQGNSA. The CDR3 loop spans 16 amino acids. The junction had 7 bases not matched to a gene; V was cut back by 1 base and J by 2 bases. The CDR3 protein is CASSLVSVRGQETQYF. The DNA for the CDR3 is TGTGCCAGCAGCTTAGTATCCGTCAGGGGGCAAGAGACCCAGTACTTC.

This clone was recorded only once. This specimen includes other DNA sequences encoding the same CDR3. The chain couples TRBV9 to TRBJ2-2; no clear D. Germline V lookup: CDR1 SGDLS, CDR2 YYNGEE. With 3 bases removed from V and 1 base from J, the gap between germline ends came to 4 bases. The length of the CDR3 is 13 residues. In DNA form, the CDR3 reads TGTGCCAGCAGCGGCGGGAACACCGGGGAGCTGTTTTTT. Translated: CASSGGNTGELFF.

The chain recombines TRBV3-1 (or the pseudogene TRBV3-2) with TRBJ2-1, with D possibly TRBD1 on 5 matching bases. Deletions cut 1 base from V and 5 bases from J, with 15 bases between. This CDR3 has 16 residues. Germline V lookup: CDR1 LGHDT, CDR2 YNNKEL (reference sequence). The CDR3 DNA sequence: TGTGCCAGCAGCCAAGGATCGGGCCAGGGCAACAATGAGCAGTTCTTC. Translation gives CASSQGSGQGNNEQFF.

The genes are TRBV14 and TRBJ2-1; 9 bases match TRBD1. The CDR3 loop spans 19 amino acids. Germline loops: CDR1 SGHDN, CDR2 FVKESK. V lost 5 bases and J lost 0; bases outside the gene matches: 14. The CDR3 bases are TGTGCCAGCAGCAAATGGACAGGGGCGCGGGATAGCTCCTACAATGAGCAGTTCTTC. This sequence encodes CASSKWTGARDSSYNEQFF.

A single count supports this clone. The chain employs TRBV7-3 and TRBJ2-1, with TRBD2 matching 9 bases. From germline, CDR1 is SGHTA and CDR2 FQGTGA. The V and J ends lost 5 bases and 8 bases, in that order; junction bases with no gene match: 7. The CDR3 is made up of 14 amino acids. CDR3 residues: CASSLGLAFDEQFF. In DNA, the CDR3 is TGTGCCAGCAGCCTCGGACTAGCGTTCGATGAGCAGTTCTTC.

Only a few counts were recorded for this clone. The CDR3 protein is CASSAGQGGRSPLHF. The CDR3, as DNA: TGTGCCAGCAGCGCCGGACAGGGGGGTAGATCACCCCTCCACTTT. The rearrangement uses TRBV3-1 (or the pseudogene TRBV3-2) and TRBJ1-6; 10 bases match TRBD1. The V segment lost 5 bases and the J segment 10 bases; nucleotides outside the gene matches: 8. The V gene's germline CDR1 is LGHDT and CDR2 YNNKEL (reference sequence). CDR3 length: 15 amino acids.

This clone was observed once. This chain joins TRBV6-2 or TRBV6-3 and TRBJ1-2, with 9 bases aligning to TRBD1. Germline lookup yields CDR1 MNHEY and CDR2 SVGEGT. V dropped 5 bases and J dropped 5; count of bases not matched to a gene: 15. The CDR3 is 17 residues long. The CDR3 here is CASSAHRGRKTDYGYTF. In nucleotides, the CDR3 is TGTGCCAGCAGTGCCCACAGGGGGCGCAAAACGGATTATGGCTACACCTTC.

This chain links TRBV11-3 with TRBJ1-1; D might be TRBD1 (5 bases). The V gene lost 5 bases and the J gene lost 6 bases, with 10 bases spanning the gap. The CDR3 is 12 residues long. Germline V gene data show CDR1 as SGHNT and CDR2 as YENEEA. CDR3 in amino acids: CASSPGGAEAFF. CDR3 DNA: TGTGCCAGCAGCCCGGGGGGGGCTGAAGCTTTCTTT.

The V and J genes are TRBV5-1 and TRBJ2-2; 12 nucleotides line up with TRBD2. The CDR3 runs to 15 residues. V lost 4 bases and J lost 4; bases outside the gene matches: 2. Looked up from germline, CDR1 is SGHRS and CDR2 is YFSETQ. Here the CDR3 DNA reads TGCGCCAGCAGCGCTAGCGGGAGGGCCACCGGGGAGCTGTTTTTT. This translates into CASSASGRATGELFF.

The count of this clone is one. The V and J genes are TRBV5-4 and TRBJ2-2; 16 nucleotides align to TRBD2. V lost 4 bases and J lost 3; bases outside the gene matches: 6. The CDR3 is 18 residues long. CDR1 is SGHNT, CDR2 YYREEE, per germline (reference sequence). The CDR3 bases are TGTGCCAGCAGCCCGGGACTAGCGGGAGGGCGGGACACCGGGGAGCTGTTTTTT. Its protein is CASSPGLAGGRDTGELFF.

The chain couples TRBV11-2 to TRBJ2-5; 9 bases map to TRBD2. Per germline, CDR1 SGHAT and CDR2 FQNNGV. V shed 1 base, J shed 5 bases, and the junction held 5 bases outside the gene matches. The CDR3 is 15 amino acids. The CDR3 DNA reads TGTGCCAGCAGCTTAGGCGGGAGGGCCTGGGAGACCCAGTACTTC. The encoded protein is CASSLGGRAWETQYF.

The chain has TRBV19 and TRBJ2-3; possibly TRBD2 for D (6 bases). The V gene's germline CDR1 is LNHDA and CDR2 SQIVND (reference sequence). CDR3 length equals 14 residues. Trimming stripped 3 bases from V and 2 bases from J, with 9 bases between. CDR3 amino acids: CASSIGGVTDTQYF. The CDR3 coding sequence is TGTGCCAGTAGTATTGGAGGGGTCACAGATACGCAGTATTTT.

This clone was detected only once. V usage is TRBV7-8 and J usage is TRBJ2-5; the match to TRBD2 covers 10 bases. J lost 2 bases, V lost 6 bases, and 12 bases had no gene match. The length of the CDR3 is 17 residues. CDR1 and CDR2 from the germline V gene are SGHVS and FQNEAQ. This chain's CDR3 is CASSLGPASGGQETQYF. Here the CDR3 DNA reads TGTGCCAGCAGTCTCGGGCCGGCTAGCGGGGGACAAGAGACCCAGTACTTC.

This rearrangement joins TRBV24-1 to TRBJ2-5; 9 nucleotides line up with TRBD1. CDR1 and CDR2 from the germline V gene are KGHDR and SFDVKD. CDR3 length: 16 residues. The V segment lost 5 bases and the J segment 4 bases; nucleotides outside the gene matches: 10. The CDR3 sequence is CATSAPDRGGRETQYF. Here the CDR3 DNA reads TGTGCCACCAGTGCCCCGGACAGGGGAGGGAGAGAGACCCAGTACTTC.